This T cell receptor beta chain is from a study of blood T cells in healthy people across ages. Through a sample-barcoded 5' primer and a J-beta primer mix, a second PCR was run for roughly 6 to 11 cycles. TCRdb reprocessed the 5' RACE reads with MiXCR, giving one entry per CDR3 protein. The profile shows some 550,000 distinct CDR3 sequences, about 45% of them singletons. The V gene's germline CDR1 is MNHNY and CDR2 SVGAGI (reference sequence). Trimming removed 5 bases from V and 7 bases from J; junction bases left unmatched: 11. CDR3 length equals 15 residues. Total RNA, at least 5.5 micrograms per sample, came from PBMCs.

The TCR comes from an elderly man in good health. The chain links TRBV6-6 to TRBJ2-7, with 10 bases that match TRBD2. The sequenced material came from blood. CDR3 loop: CASSLSSGGYNEQYF. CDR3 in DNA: TGTGCCAGCAGTCTCTCTAGCGGGGGCTACAATGAGCAGTACTTC.